The present TCR beta chain was sequenced within a study of blood T cells in healthy people across ages. Primers used in a second PCR of roughly 6 to 12 cycles were a sample-barcoded 5' primer and a J-beta primer mix. TCRdb fed the 5' RACE reads into MiXCR, producing one record per CDR3 protein. The sample shows around 1,900,000 distinct CDR3 sequences, about two fifths of them seen only once. This clonotype has only a few counts. The clonotype was recovered from a human donor in good health. Sequenced input: blood.

CDR3: CASSQVGHLSTNTEAFF. CDR3 nucleotides: TGCGCCAGCAGCCAAGTCGGTCACCTGAGTACGAACACTGAAGCTTTCTTT. This rearrangement joins TRBV4-1 to TRBJ1-1; D is undetermined. Trimming stripped 1 base from V and 1 base from J, with 16 bases between. The CDR3 is made up of 17 amino acids. In germline, CDR1 is MGHRA, CDR2 YSYEKL.